These 16 T cell receptor beta chains were sequenced from one sample in a study of T cells in Graves' hyperthyroidism and ophthalmopathy. It was RNA transcripts that yielded the amplified TCR beta CDR3 regions. First-round RT-PCR targeting the TCR CDR3 was performed with the HTBI primer set. In TCRdb, the multiplex PCR reads were re-called with MiXCR into one record per CDR3 protein. The data show about 560,000 distinct CDR3 sequences, with around 15% seen just once and about 17% held by the top ten. The specimen sequenced was blood. The origin of the receptors is a woman aged 18-30 years with Graves' hyperthyroidism.

The CDR3 loop reads CASSSPTAYTIYF. CDR3 DNA: TGTGCCAGCAGCTCCCCGACTGCTTACACCATATATTTT. The V gene is TRBV7-6, the J gene TRBJ1-3; D is ambiguous. CDR3 size: 13 residues. Germline V CDR1 and CDR2: SGHVS, FNYEAQ. V was pared by 4 bases and J by 8 bases, with 12 bases between.

The chain is built from TRBV4-1 and TRBJ2-3, with TRBD2 matching 10 bases. CDR3 length: 14 residues. V was clipped by 4 bases and J by 6 bases; unmatched bases: 4. Germline CDR1 and CDR2: MGHRA and YSYEKL. The CDR3 sequence: CASSRLAGDDTQYF. The CDR3 DNA is TGCGCCAGCAGCCGGCTAGCGGGGGACGATACGCAGTATTTT.

This clonotype was counted many times. The genes are TRBV6-1 and TRBJ2-7; the match to TRBD1 covers 7 bases. This CDR3 region has 16 residues. CDR1 and CDR2 from the germline V gene are MNHNS and SASEGT. V shed 4 bases, J shed 1 base, and the junction held 10 bases outside the gene matches. The CDR3 bases are TGTGCCAGCAGTGTTGGAAGACAGGGCCTATCCTACGAGCAGTACTTC. This sequence encodes CASSVGRQGLSYEQYF.

Only a few counts were recorded for this clonotype. This chain links TRBV20-1 with TRBJ2-7; 8 positions match TRBD2. V shed 2 bases, J shed 0 bases, and the junction held 6 bases outside the gene matches. CDR3 length: 15 amino acids. Germline loops: CDR1 DFQATT, CDR2 SNEGSKA (reference sequence). The CDR3 is CSARPIAGSSYEQYF. DNA for the CDR3: TGCAGTGCTAGACCAATAGCGGGAAGCTCCTACGAGCAGTACTTC.

This clonotype has at least ten counts. The chain recombines TRBV29-1 with TRBJ2-5, with 9 bases aligning to TRBD1. The CDR3 has 12 residues. With V trimmed by 8 bases and J by 2 bases, 3 bases remained unmatched. Germline V CDR1 and CDR2: SQVTM, ANQGSEA. CDR3 region: CSCGQGQETQYF. The CDR3 DNA is TGCAGCTGCGGACAGGGGCAAGAGACCCAGTACTTC.

This clonotype was recorded many times. This rearrangement joins TRBV9 to TRBJ2-5; the D is unclear. The CDR3 loop spans 13 amino acids. Germline values: CDR1 SGDLS, CDR2 YYNGEE. Trimming pared 0 bases from V and 4 bases from J, leaving 7 bases between. The CDR3 DNA reads TGTGCCAGCAGCGTAGTTGAAGGAGAGACCCAGTACTTC. Translated: CASSVVEGETQYF.

This clonotype was detected ten times or more. The chain is built from TRBV2 and TRBJ1-5; a possible D gene is TRBD1 (6 bases). The germline gives CDR1 SNHLY, CDR2 FYNNEI. This CDR3 comprises 15 residues. V dropped 3 bases and J dropped 6 bases, with 15 bases sitting between them. The CDR3 here is CASSEATGGGQPQHF. Here the CDR3 DNA reads TGTGCCAGCAGTGAGGCTACGGGAGGGGGTCAGCCCCAGCATTTT.

This chain joins TRBV20-1 and TRBJ2-3; 8 positions match TRBD1. CDR3 length equals 12 residues. CDR1 and CDR2 from the germline V gene are DFQATT and SNEGSKA (reference sequence). V lost 8 bases and J lost 6; bases outside the gene matches: 7. The CDR3 DNA sequence: TGCAGTTCGGGGACAGGCGCGGATACGCAGTATTTT. The encoded protein is CSSGTGADTQYF.

The rearrangement uses TRBV30 and TRBJ1-5; TRBD1 might be the D (6 bases). V lost 3 bases and J 2 bases, leaving 14 bases between the germline ends. The CDR3 loop spans 15 amino acids. Germline CDR1 is GTSNPN and CDR2 is SVGIG (reference sequence). CDR3: CAWRSGGLGNQPQHF. The CDR3 DNA sequence: TGTGCCTGGAGGTCGGGGGGGCTCGGCAATCAGCCCCAGCATTTT.

This clonotype was found a few times. The chain has TRBV12-3 or TRBV12-4 and TRBJ1-4; TRBD1 aligns across 7 bases. V lost 7 bases to trimming and J lost 6 bases; unmatched junction nucleotides: 8. The CDR3 covers 14 residues. CDR3 protein: CASTSFGTDEKLFF. The CDR3, as DNA: TGTGCCAGCACCTCCTTTGGGACAGATGAAAAACTGTTTTTT.

This clonotype was observed at least ten times. V is TRBV28 and J is TRBJ1-1; D call uncertain. V shed 4 bases and J shed 7 bases, with 7 bases lying between them. CDR3 size: 11 residues. In germline, CDR1 is MDHEN, CDR2 SYDVKM. CDR3 DNA sequence: TGTGCCAGCAGTTCAGGATTTGAAGCTTTCTTT. It yields the protein CASSSGFEAFF. Using reference TRBV28 and TRBJ1-1 for the parts outside the CDR3, the full variable domain is DVKVTQSSRYLVKRTGEKVFLECVQDMDHENMFWYRQDPGLGLRLIYFSYDVKMKEKGDIPEGYSVSREKKERFSLILESASTNQTSMYLCASSSGFEAFFGQGTRLTVV.

The chain couples TRBV20-1 to TRBJ2-2, with D uncertain. This CDR3 region has 17 residues. Germline V CDR1 and CDR2: DFQATT, SNEGSKA (reference sequence). Trimming pared 0 bases from V and 0 bases from J, leaving 14 bases between. The CDR3 reads CSARDFRSVTNTGELFF. CDR3 sequence (DNA): TGCAGTGCTAGAGATTTTAGGAGCGTAACGAACACCGGGGAGCTGTTTTTT.

There are many counts of this clonotype. The chain employs TRBV27 and TRBJ1-2; TRBD1 is a possible D gene (6 bases). V lost 8 bases, J lost 7 bases, and 26 bases lay in between. The V gene's germline CDR1 is MNHEY and CDR2 SMNVEV (reference sequence). The CDR3 runs to 16 residues. The CDR3 region is CASRKGGDIRRSGYTF. In DNA, the CDR3 is TGTGCCAGCCGAAAAGGGGGGGACATAAGGAGGAGTGGCTACACCTTC.

This chain connects TRBV27 to TRBJ2-1; the match to TRBD2 covers 11 bases. Germline V CDR1 and CDR2: MNHEY, SMNVEV (reference sequence). V dropped 5 bases and J dropped 5; count of bases not matched to a gene: 17. CDR3 length equals 19 residues. In DNA form, the CDR3 reads TGTGCCAGCAGTATCCTTCTAGCGGGAGGCAGCCAGGGGGACAATGAGCAGTTCTTC. This gives the protein CASSILLAGGSQGDNEQFF.

This clonotype was recorded a few times. V is TRBV19 and J is TRBJ1-5; no clear D gene. Trimming left V 7 bases short and J 4 bases short, with 8 bases between. This CDR3 region has 12 residues. The germline V gene has CDR1 LNHDA and CDR2 SQIVND (reference sequence). The CDR3 coding sequence is TGTGCCAGTAATTTCAAAAATCAGCCCCAGCATTTT. Translation gives CASNFKNQPQHF. Full variable domain (remainder filled in from reference TRBV19 and TRBJ1-5): DGGITQSPKYLFRKEGQNVTLSCEQNLNHDAMYWYRQDPGQGLRLIYYSQIVNDFQKGDIAEGYSVSREKKESFPLTVTSAQKNPTAFYLCASNFKNQPQHFGDGTRLSIL.

The chain joins TRBV6-2 or TRBV6-3 to TRBJ1-3; 8 positions agree with TRBD1. The CDR3 is made up of 15 amino acids. The germline V gene has CDR1 MNHEY and CDR2 SVGEGT. V shed 6 bases and J 2 bases; nucleotides not matched to a gene: 6. The CDR3 DNA sequence: TGTGCCAGCAGGACGACAGGGGATCCTGGAAACACCATATATTTT. It encodes CASRTTGDPGNTIYF.